The clone carrying this T cell receptor beta chain was seen a handful of times. The antigen remains undetermined. This sample was included in a study of identical twins. Study findings and constraints: Twins shared beta out-of-frame sequences in excess, but this excess was weaker.

In TCRdb, the 5' RACE reads were re-called with MiXCR into one record per CDR3 protein. Of some 210,000 distinct CDR3 sequences listed, 15% to 20% are singletons. With 5 bases removed from V and 8 bases from J, the gap between germline ends came to 10 bases. The CDR3 is made up of 12 amino acids. Germline CDR1 SGDLS, CDR2 YYNGEE. These data also featured in a second study, about T cells expressing NK-cell markers.

The material sequenced was CD8+ T cells sorted from blood. The chain carries TRBV9 and TRBJ2-2, with D tentatively TRBD1 (6 bases). The sequence derives from a woman aged 18-35 years in good health. The CDR3: CASRATGGELFF. CDR3 bases: TGTGCCAGCAGGGCCACAGGGGGGGAGCTGTTTTTT.